This TCR beta chain comes out of a study of cytomegalovirus exposure and HLA in healthy donors. With 60 Vbeta and 13 Jbeta primers, the PCR was carried out. Here immunoSEQ multiplex PCR was the method, and the copy in TCRdb shows in-frame clones only, minus some. The table shows about 270,000 clones, with approximately 90% occurring only once. This CDR3 comprises 15 residues. Trimming left V 6 bases short and J 0 bases short, with 14 bases between. Germline V lookup: CDR1 SGDLS, CDR2 YYNGEE. With regard to this clone: Its antigen is unidentified.

General study points: A missense variant in DCLRE1C was later tied to TCR beta V- and J-gene trimming.

Sequenced sample: PBMCs. The chain couples TRBV9 to TRBJ2-3; TRBD2 is a possible D gene (7 bases). The sequence came from a man aged 40-50 years in good health and CMV-seropositive. CDR3 protein: CASTYGGASTDTQYF. The DNA for the CDR3 is TGTGCCAGCACCTATGGGGGGGCTAGCACAGATACGCAGTATTTT.